This T cell receptor (beta chain) was recovered during a study of blood T cell repertoires in COVID-19. This CDR3 is 16 amino acids long. V was clipped by 3 bases and J by 4 bases; unmatched bases: 11. The germline CDR1 and CDR2 sequences are SGHTA and FQGNSA. Using immunoSEQ multiplex PCR, the repertoire was profiled, and TCRdb retains in-frame clones only, with some absent. The sample includes a few hundred thousand clones, less than 90% seen only once; the top ten take 3% to 3.5%. This clonotype was sampled from a woman aged 45 to 65 in a cohort exposed to, infected with or recovered from COVID-19 (not recorded which). This chain uses TRBV7-2 with TRBJ1-2, with 7 bases fitting TRBD1. The sequenced material came from PBMCs or T cells enriched from blood (not recorded which). The CDR3 sequence is CASSFSTTGDSYGYTF. The CDR3 DNA reads as TGTGCCAGCAGCTTTTCGACTACAGGGGATTCCTATGGCTACACCTTC.